One TCR beta chain is described in this entry. Its specificity is unknown. TCR sequencing used cDNA made by reverse transcription of extracted RNA. Generated by immunoSEQ multiplex PCR, the TCRdb table keeps only in-frame clones and is missing some. The sample includes some 19,000 clones, 50% to 60% of them seen just once. The sample is drawn from a study of CD8+ T cells in alopecia areata. On the study more broadly: Scoring of severity for treated patients was based on percentage of affected scalp area. Study-level results: Patients showed less clear TCR sequence sharing than mice, possibly partly because of HLA diversity. Uncertainty remains about how baseline CD8+ expansion links to response, with one nonresponder.

Documented treatment: oral pan-JAK inhibitor, 5-10 mg twice daily. Alopecia areata patients gave lesional scalp punch biopsies and peripheral blood samples. Germline values: CDR1 SGHVS, CDR2 FQNEAQ. The CDR3 covers 14 residues. With 5 bases removed from V and 2 bases from J, the gap between germline ends came to 7 bases. V gene TRBV7-8 combines with J gene TRBJ2-6; D remains unclear. The receptor's source is a human donor with alopecia areata. The material was skin, obtained at week 4, from a patient treated with tofacitinib. CDR3 loop: CASSRWPGANVLTF. The DNA for the CDR3 is TGTGCCAGCAGCCGTTGGCCTGGGGCCAACGTCCTGACTTTC. Filled out from reference TRBV7-8 and TRBJ2-6, the complete variable domain reads GAGVSQSPRYKVAKRGQDVALRCDPISGHVSLFWYQQALGQGPEFLTYFQNEAQLDKSGLPSDRFFAERPEGSVSTLKIQRTQQEDSAVYLCASSRWPGANVLTFGAGSRLTVL.